This T cell receptor (beta chain) was profiled in a study of T cell responses to AZD1222 COVID-19 vaccine. The protocol was immunoSEQ multiplex PCR, while the TCRdb copy is restricted to in-frame clones and leaves out a portion. The table records under 200,000 clones, more than 80% of them present only once. Concerning this clone: Its target is unknown.

General study findings and limits: The CD4 TCRs associated with vaccination extended across spike and predominated at 160-218 and 743-854. Among those given AZD1222, only five or six were seropositive at baseline. Clonal diversity may have been underestimated, and the donors were mostly white British, with more females than males.

This receptor was obtained from an adult who received the MenACWY meningococcal vaccine as a control. The source material was peripheral blood, sampled 28 days after the second dose of the MenACWY control vaccine.

The DNA of the CDR3 is TGTGCCAGCAGTACGGCCCAGGGAGGGGGGTCCTACGAGCAGTACTTC. It yields the protein CASSTAQGGGSYEQYF. This chain links TRBV6-2 or TRBV6-3 with TRBJ2-7; D might be TRBD2 (7 bases). Trimming left V 5 bases short and J 1 base short, with 18 bases between. Germline lookup yields CDR1 MNHEY and CDR2 SVGEGT. The CDR3 contains 16 residues.